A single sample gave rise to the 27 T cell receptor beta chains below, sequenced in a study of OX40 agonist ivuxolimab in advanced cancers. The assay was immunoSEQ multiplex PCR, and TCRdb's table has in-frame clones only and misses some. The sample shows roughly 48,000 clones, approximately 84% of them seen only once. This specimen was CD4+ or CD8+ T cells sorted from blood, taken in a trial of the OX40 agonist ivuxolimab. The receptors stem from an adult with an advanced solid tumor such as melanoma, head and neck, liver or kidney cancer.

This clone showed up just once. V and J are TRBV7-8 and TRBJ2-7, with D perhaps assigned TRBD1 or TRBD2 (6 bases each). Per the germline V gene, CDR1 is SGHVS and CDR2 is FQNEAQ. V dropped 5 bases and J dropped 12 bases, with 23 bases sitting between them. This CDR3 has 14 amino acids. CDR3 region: CASSITGEIGGRYF. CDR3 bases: TGTGCCAGCAGCATAACGGGGGAGATTGGGGGGCGGTACTTC. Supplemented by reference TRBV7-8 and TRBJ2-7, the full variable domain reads GAGVSQSPRYKVAKRGQDVALRCDPISGHVSLFWYQQALGQGPEFLTYFQNEAQLDKSGLPSDRFFAERPEGSVSTLKIQRTQQEDSAVYLCASSITGEIGGRYFGPGTRLTVT.

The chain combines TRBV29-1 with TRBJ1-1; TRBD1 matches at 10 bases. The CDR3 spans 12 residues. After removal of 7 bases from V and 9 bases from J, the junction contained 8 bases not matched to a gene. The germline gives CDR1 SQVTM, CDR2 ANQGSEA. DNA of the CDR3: TGCAGCGCGGATCGGGACAGGGGAAAAGCTTTCTTT. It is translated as CSADRDRGKAFF.

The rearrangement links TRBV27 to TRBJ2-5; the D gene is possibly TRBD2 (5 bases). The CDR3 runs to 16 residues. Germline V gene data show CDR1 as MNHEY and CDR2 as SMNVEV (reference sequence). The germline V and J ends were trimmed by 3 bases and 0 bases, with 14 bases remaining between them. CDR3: CASSFRRTANQETQYF. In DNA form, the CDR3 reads TGTGCCAGCAGTTTTCGGAGGACCGCCAACCAAGAGACCCAGTACTTC.

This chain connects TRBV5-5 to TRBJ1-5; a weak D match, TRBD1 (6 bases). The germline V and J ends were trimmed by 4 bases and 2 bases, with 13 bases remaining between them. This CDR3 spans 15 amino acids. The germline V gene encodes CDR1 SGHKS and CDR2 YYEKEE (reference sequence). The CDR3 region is CASSREQGRNQPQHF. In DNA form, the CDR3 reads TGTGCCAGCAGCAGAGAACAGGGACGCAATCAGCCCCAGCATTTT.

CDR3 sequence: CASSRIQAQPQHF. The CDR3 DNA follows: TGTGCCAGCAGCCGAATCCAGGCTCAGCCCCAGCATTTT. The J gene is TRBJ1-5, the V gene TRBV27; D unclear. V was clipped by 6 bases and J by 6 bases, with 12 bases between them. Germline V gene lookup returns CDR1 MNHEY and CDR2 SMNVEV (reference sequence). The CDR3 spans 13 residues.

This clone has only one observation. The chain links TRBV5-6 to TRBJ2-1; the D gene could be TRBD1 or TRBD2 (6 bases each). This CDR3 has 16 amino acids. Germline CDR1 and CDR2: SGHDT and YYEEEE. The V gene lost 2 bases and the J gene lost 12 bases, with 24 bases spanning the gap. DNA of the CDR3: TGTGCCAGCAGCTTCCCCGACAGTTGGGGGCACGGGGGGCAGTTCTTC. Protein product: CASSFPDSWGHGGQFF.

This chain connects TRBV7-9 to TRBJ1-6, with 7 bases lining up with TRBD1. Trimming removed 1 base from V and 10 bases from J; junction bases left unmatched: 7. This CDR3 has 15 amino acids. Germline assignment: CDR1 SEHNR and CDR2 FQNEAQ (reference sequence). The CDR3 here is CASSLDLQGDSPLHF. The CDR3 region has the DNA TGTGCCAGCAGCTTAGACCTGCAGGGGGACTCACCCCTCCACTTT.

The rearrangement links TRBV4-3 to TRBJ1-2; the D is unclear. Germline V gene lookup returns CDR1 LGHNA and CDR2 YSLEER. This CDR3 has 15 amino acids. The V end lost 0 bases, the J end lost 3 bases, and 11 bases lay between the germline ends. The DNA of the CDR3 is TGCGCCAGCAGCCAAGAGATGGCAACGGACTATGGCTACACCTTC. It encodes CASSQEMATDYGYTF.

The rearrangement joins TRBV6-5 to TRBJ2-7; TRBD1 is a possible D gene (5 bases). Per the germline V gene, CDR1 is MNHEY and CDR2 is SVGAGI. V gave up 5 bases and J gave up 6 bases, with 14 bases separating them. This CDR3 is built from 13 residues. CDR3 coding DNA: TGTGCCAGCAGTAGGTACAGGAATTCCGAGCAGTACTTC. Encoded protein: CASSRYRNSEQYF.

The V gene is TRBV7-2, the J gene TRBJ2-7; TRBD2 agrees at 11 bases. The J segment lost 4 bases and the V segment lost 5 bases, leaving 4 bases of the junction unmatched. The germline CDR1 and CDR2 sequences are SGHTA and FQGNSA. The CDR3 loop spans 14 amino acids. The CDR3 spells CASSSRTSGYEQYF. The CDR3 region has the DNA TGTGCCAGCAGCAGCCGGACTAGCGGGTACGAGCAGTACTTC.

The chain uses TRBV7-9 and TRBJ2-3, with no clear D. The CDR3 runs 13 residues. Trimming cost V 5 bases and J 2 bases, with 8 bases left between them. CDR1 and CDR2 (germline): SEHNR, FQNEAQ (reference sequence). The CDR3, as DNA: TGTGCCAGCAGCCGCGTAGTCACAGATACGCAGTATTTT. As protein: CASSRVVTDTQYF.

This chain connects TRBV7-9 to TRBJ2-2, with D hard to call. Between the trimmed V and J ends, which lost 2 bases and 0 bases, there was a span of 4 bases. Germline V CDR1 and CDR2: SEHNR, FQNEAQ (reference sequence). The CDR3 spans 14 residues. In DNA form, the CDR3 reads TGTGCCAGCAGCTTACGTCCGAACACCGGGGAGCTGTTTTTT. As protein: CASSLRPNTGELFF.

The CDR3 loop is CASSPLGQVGNTIYF. The DNA for the CDR3 is TGTGCCAGCTCACCTCTGGGGCAGGTCGGAAACACCATATATTTT. This chain uses TRBV18 with TRBJ1-3, with a possible D match to TRBD1 (5 bases). Germline CDR1 is KGHSH and CDR2 is LQKENI. Between the trimmed V and J ends, which lost 3 bases and 4 bases, there was a span of 13 bases. The CDR3 runs 15 residues.

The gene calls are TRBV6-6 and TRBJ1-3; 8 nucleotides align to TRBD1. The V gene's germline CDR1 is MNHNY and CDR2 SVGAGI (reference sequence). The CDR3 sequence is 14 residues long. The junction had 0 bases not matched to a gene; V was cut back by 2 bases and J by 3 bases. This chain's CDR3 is CASSYGQGGNTIYF. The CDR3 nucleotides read TGTGCCAGCAGTTACGGACAGGGTGGAAACACCATATATTTT.

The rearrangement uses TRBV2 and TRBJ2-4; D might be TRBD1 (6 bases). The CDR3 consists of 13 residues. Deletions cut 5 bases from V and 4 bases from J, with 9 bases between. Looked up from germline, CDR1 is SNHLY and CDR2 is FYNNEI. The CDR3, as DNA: TGTGCCAGCAGTTGGACAGAGAAAAACATTCAGTACTTC. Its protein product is CASSWTEKNIQYF.

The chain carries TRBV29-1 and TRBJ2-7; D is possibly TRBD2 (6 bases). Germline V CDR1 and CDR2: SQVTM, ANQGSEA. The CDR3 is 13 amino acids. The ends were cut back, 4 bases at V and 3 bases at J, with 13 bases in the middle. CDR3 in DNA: TGCAGCGTTGCTTCGGTTAGCGGCTACGAGCAGTACTTC. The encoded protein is CSVASVSGYEQYF.

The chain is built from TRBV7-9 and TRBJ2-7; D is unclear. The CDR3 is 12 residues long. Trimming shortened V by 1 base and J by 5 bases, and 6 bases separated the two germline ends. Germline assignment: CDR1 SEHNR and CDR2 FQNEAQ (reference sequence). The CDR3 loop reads CASSLVSDEQYF. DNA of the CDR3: TGTGCCAGCAGCTTAGTGTCCGACGAGCAGTACTTC.

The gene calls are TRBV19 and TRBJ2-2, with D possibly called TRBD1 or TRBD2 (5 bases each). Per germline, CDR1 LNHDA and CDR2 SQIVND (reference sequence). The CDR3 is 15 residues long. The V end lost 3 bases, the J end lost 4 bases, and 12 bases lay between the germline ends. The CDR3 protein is CASSIGGAATGELFF. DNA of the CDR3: TGTGCCAGTAGTATTGGGGGAGCGGCCACCGGGGAGCTGTTTTTT.

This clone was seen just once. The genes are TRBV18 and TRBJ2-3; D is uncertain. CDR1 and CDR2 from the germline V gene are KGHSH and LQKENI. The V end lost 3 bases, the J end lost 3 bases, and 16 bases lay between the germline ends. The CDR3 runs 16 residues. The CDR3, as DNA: TGTGCCAGCTCACCTCCCACACGGTTGGGAACAGATACGCAGTATTTT. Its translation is CASSPPTRLGTDTQYF.

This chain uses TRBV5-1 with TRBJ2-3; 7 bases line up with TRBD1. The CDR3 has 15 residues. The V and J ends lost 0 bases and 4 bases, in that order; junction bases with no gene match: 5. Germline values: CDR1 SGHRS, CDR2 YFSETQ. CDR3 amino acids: CASSLEGAEADTQYF. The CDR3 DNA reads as TGCGCCAGCAGCTTGGAGGGGGCAGAGGCAGATACGCAGTATTTT. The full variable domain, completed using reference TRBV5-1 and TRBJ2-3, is KAGVTQTPRYLIKTRGQQVTLSCSPISGHRSVSWYQQTPGQGLQFLFEYFSETQRNKGNFPGRFSGRQFSNSRSEMNVSTLELGDSALYLCASSLEGAEADTQYFGPGTRLTVL.

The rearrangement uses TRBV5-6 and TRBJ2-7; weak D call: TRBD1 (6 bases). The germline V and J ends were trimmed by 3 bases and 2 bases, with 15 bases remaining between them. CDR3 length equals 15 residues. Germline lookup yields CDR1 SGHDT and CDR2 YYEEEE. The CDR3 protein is CASSWGLVGAYEQYF. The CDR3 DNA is TGTGCCAGCAGCTGGGGGCTTGTAGGGGCCTACGAGCAGTACTTC.

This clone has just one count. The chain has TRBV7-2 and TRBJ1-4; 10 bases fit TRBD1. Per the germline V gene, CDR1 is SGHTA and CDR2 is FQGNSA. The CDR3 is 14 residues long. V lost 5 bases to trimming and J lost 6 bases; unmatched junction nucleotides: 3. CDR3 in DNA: TGTGCCAGCAGCCGGGACAGGGGATATGAAAAACTGTTTTTT. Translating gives CASSRDRGYEKLFF.

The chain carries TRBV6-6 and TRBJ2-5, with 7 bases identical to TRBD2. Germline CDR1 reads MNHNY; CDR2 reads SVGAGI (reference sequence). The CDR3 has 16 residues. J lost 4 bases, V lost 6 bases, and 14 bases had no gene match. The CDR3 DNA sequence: TGTGCCAGCAGGGTCCCTGGGGCGACTAGCCTAGAGACCCAGTACTTC. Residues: CASRVPGATSLETQYF.

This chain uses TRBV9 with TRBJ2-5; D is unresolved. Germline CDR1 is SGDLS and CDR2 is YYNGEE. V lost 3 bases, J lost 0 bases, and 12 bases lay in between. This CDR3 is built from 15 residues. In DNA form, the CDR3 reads TGTGCCAGCAGCGCCGGACCTCTGTACCAAGAGACCCAGTACTTC. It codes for CASSAGPLYQETQYF.

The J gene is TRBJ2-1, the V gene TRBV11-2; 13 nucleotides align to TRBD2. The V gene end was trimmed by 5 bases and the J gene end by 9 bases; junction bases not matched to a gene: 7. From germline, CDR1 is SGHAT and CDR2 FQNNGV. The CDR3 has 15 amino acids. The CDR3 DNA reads TGTGCCAGCAGCCAAGGACTAGCGGGAGTGGGTGAGCAGTTCTTC. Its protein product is CASSQGLAGVGEQFF.

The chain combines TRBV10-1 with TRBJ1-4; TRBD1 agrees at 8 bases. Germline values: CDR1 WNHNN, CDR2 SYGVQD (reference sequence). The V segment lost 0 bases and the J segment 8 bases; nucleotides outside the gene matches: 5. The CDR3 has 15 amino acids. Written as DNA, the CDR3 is TGCGCCAGCAGTGAGTCGGACAGGGAAGGAGAAAAACTGTTTTTT. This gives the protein CASSESDREGEKLFF.

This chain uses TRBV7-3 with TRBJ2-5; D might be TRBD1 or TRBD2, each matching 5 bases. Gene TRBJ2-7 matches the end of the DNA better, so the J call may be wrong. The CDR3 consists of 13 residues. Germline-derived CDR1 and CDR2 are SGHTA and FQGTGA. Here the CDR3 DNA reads TGTGCCAGCAGCTTACGGTCTGGGGGCGAGCAGTACTTC. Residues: CASSLRSGGEQYF.